This TCR beta chain is drawn from a study of T-cell memory formation after mild COVID-19. Study background: Clustering of TCRs was largely donor specific.

Broader study findings: Mostly located in CM and EM were contracting CD4+ clones, with contracting CD8+ clones located in EMRA. Memory cells collected pre-infection included some clones that later responded, suggesting cross-reactive memory joined. Specificity for SARS-CoV-2 was not confirmed among the second-wave clones peaking on day 37.

TCRdb reanalysed the 5' RACE reads using MiXCR and keeps one entry per CDR3 protein. The data contain around 300,000 distinct CDR3 sequences, roughly an eighth of them singletons. For this clonotype: Its antigen is unknown. The junction differs from germline at one of its ends, possibly a read error.

The CDR3 runs to 13 residues. Germline assignment: CDR1 DFQATT and CDR2 SNEGSKA (reference sequence). The receptor comes from a young man who had mild COVID-19 (a few samples of this study predate the infection). Cell type and time point are not known. This chain uses TRBV20-1 with TRBJ2-5; unclear D gene. The source material was PBMCs or a T cell subset sorted from them (not recorded which). CDR3 sequence reads: CSAKTAVQETQYF. The CDR3 DNA sequence: TGCAGTGCTAAGACTGCTGTCCAAGAGACGCAGTACTTC.